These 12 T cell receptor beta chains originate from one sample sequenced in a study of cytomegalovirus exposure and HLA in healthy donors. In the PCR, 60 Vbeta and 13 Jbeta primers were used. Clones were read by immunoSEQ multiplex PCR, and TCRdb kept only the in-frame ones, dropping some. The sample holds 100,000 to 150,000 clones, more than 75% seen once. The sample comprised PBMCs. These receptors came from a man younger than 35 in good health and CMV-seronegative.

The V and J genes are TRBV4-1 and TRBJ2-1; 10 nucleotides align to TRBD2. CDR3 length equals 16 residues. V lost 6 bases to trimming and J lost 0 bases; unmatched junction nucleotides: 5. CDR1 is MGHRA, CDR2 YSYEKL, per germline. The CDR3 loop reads CASRHSGGPSYNEQFF. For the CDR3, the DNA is TGCGCCAGCAGACATAGCGGGGGGCCCTCCTACAATGAGCAGTTCTTC.

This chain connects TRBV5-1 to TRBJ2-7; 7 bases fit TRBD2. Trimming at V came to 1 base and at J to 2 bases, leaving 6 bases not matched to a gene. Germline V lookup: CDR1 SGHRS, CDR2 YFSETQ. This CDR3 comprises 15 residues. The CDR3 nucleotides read TGCGCCAGCAGCTTGACCGGGGGGACCGCCTACGAGCAGTACTTC. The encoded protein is CASSLTGGTAYEQYF.

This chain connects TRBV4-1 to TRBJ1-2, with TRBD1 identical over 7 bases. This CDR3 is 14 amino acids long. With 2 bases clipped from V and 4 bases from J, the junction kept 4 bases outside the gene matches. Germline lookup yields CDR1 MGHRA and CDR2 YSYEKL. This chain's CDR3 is CASSQTGTVYGYTF. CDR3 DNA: TGCGCCAGCAGCCAAACCGGGACAGTCTATGGCTACACCTTC.

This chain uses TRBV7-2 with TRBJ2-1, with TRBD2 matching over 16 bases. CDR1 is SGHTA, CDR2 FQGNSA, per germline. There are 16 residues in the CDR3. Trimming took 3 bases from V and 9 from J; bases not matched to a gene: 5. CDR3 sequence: CASSFYGTSGGGEQFF. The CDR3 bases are TGTGCCAGCAGCTTTTATGGGACTAGCGGGGGGGGTGAGCAGTTCTTC.

The CDR3: CASSDGHSYNEQFF. CDR3 sequence (DNA): TGTGCCAGCAGTGATGGGCACTCCTACAATGAGCAGTTCTTC. The rearrangement joins TRBV2 to TRBJ2-1; D is uncertain. The CDR3 covers 14 residues. Per the germline V gene, CDR1 is SNHLY and CDR2 is FYNNEI. Trimming cost V 3 bases and J 0 bases, with 6 bases left between them.

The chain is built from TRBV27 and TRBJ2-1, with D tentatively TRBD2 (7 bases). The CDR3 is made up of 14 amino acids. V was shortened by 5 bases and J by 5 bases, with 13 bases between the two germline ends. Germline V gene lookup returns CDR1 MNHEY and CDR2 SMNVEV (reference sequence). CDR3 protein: CASSIGGPHNEQFF. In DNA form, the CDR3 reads TGTGCCAGCAGTATCGGGGGGCCTCACAATGAGCAGTTCTTC.

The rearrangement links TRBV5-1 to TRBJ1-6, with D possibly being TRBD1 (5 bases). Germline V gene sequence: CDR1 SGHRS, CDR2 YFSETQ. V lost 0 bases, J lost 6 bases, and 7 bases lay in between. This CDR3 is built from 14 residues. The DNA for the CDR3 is TGCGCCAGCAGCTTGGGGGGGGGTAATTCACCCCTCCACTTT. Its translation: CASSLGGGNSPLHF.

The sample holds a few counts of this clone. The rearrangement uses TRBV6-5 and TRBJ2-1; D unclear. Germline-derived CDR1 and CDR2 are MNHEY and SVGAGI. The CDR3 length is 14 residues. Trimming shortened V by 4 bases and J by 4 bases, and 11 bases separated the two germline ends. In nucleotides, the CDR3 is TGTGCCAGCAGTTTTGACGACTCTTACAATGAGCAGTTCTTC. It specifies CASSFDDSYNEQFF.

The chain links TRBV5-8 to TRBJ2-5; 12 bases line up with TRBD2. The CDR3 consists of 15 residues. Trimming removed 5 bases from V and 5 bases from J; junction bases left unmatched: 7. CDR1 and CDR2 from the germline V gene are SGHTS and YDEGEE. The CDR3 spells CASRTLAGGFETQYF. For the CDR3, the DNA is TGTGCCAGCAGGACCCTAGCGGGGGGGTTTGAGACCCAGTACTTC.

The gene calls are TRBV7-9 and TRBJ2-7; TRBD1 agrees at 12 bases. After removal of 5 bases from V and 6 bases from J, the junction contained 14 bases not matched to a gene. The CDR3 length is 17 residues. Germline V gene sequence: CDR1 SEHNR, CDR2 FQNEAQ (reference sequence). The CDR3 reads CASSLPGGDRGPCEQYF. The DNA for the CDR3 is TGTGCCAGCAGCCTACCGGGGGGGGACAGGGGGCCTTGCGAGCAGTACTTC.

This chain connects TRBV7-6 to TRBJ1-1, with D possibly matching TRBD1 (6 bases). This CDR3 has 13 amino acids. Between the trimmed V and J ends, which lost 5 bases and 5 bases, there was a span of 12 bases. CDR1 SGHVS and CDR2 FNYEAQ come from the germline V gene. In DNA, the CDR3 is TGTGCCAGCAGCGTCGGACAGATTACTGAAGCTTTCTTT. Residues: CASSVGQITEAFF.

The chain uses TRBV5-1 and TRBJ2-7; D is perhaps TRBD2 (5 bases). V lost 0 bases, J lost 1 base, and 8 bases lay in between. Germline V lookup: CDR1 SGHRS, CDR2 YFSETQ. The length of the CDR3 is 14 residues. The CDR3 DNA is TGCGCCAGCAGCTTGGAGCCGGGGTCCTACGAGCAGTACTTC. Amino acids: CASSLEPGSYEQYF.